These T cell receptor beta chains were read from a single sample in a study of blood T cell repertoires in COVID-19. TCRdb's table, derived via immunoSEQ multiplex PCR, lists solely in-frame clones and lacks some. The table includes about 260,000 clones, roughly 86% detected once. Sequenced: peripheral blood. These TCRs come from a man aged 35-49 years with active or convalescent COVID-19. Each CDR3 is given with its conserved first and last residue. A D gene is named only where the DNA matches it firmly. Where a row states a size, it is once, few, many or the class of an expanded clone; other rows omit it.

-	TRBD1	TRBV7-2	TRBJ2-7	TGTGCCAGCAGCAGATCCGGGACAGATTCCTACGAGCAGTACTTC	CASSRSGTDSYEQYF
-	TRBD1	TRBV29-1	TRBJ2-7	TGCAGCGTTGAACGGGAGACAGGGGCCGAGCAGTACTTC	CSVERETGAEQYF
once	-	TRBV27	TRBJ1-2	TGTGCCAGCATGGCGGTTTCGTACTATGGCTACACCTTC	CASMAVSYYGYTF
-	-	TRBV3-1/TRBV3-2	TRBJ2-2	TGTGCCAGCAGCCGGGGCCCTAGCACCGGGGAGCTGTTTTTT	CASSRGPSTGELFF
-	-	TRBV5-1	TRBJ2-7	TGCGCCAGCAGCAGCGGAATACCCGACTACGAGCAGTACTTC	CASSSGIPDYEQYF
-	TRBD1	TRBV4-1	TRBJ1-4	TGCGCCAGCAGCCCCCCGCAAACAACTGGACAGGGTGTTAATGAAAAACTGTTTTTT	CASSPPQTTGQGVNEKLFF
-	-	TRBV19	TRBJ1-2	TGTGCCAGTAGTAAAATTTACGAGAACTATGGCTACACCTTC	CASSKIYENYGYTF
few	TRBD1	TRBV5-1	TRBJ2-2	TGCGCCAGCAGCTCATGGACAGGGGGGACCGGGGAGCTGTTTTTT	CASSSWTGGTGELFF
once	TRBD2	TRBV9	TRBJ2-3	TGTGCCAGCAGCCCTCGTACTAGCGTAGATACGCAGTATTTT	CASSPRTSVDTQYF
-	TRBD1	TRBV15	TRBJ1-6	TGTGCCACCAGCAGAGCCCCTGGACAGGGGAGAAACTCACCCCTCCACTTT	CATSRAPGQGRNSPLHF
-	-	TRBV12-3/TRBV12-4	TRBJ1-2	TGTGCCAGCAGACCCGCGGCGAAGTATGGCTACACCTTC	CASRPAAKYGYTF
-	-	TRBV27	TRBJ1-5	TGTGCCAGCAGTTTAAACTTCAGGGGAAAAAGTCAGCCCCAGCATTTT	CASSLNFRGKSQPQHF
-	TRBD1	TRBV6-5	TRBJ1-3	TGTGCCAGCAGCCCAGGGGGGGGAAACACCATATATTTT	CASSPGGGNTIYF
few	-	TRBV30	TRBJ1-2	-	CAWAVGTGSVDTF
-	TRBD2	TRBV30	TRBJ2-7	TGTGCCTGGAGTGTACCGGAACTAGCGGGGAGACCCTACGAGCAGTACTTC	CAWSVPELAGRPYEQYF